This TCR beta chain was obtained from a study of PD-L1 blockade in urothelial cancer. The CDR3 is 12 amino acids. Germline V lookup: CDR1 SGHRS, CDR2 YFSETQ. V was trimmed by 4 bases and J by 1 base, leaving 5 bases between them. Measured with immunoSEQ multiplex PCR; TCRdb has only the in-frame clones, and not every one. The sample includes fewer than 95,000 clones, 84% seen only once; the top ten take roughly 2%. Time point indicated: pretreatment peripheral blood. The chain combines TRBV5-1 with TRBJ2-5; D not resolved. Sequencing was performed on PBMCs, taken around atezolizumab (anti-PD-L1) treatment. This clonotype was sampled from a man in his 60s with urothelial cancer. The CDR3 reads CASSLSQETQYF. In DNA form, the CDR3 reads TGCGCCAGCAGCCTCTCCCAAGAGACCCAGTACTTC.